The T cell receptor beta chain under discussion was sequenced for a study of T cell repertoires in cytomegalovirus infection. Turning to the study itself: HLA-B-restricted CMV epitopes that are well studied, plus recently identified HLA-C-restricted ones, were used by the study. Based on public TCR beta signatures, there were indications of CMV infection and of a matching HLA type.

Points from the study as a whole: Carriers of CMV plus the relevant HLA were identified by cumulative public TCR beta family frequency. Ex vivo responses were dominated by HLA-C-restricted CMV-specific TCR beta clonotypes.

MiXCR, run by TCRdb on the reads, gives a single entry per CDR3 protein. The data show about 830,000 distinct CDR3 sequences, around a third seen once. Per the germline V gene, CDR1 is MNHEY and CDR2 is SMNVEV (reference sequence). V dropped 3 bases and J dropped 5; count of bases not matched to a gene: 8. This CDR3 contains 15 residues. This clonotype was detected only a few times. As yet, its antigen is unknown. The sample consisted of cultured CD8+ T cells from PBMCs, taken from culture after CMV antigen stimulation. V gene TRBV27 combines with J gene TRBJ2-5; 8 bases are shared with TRBD1. This clonotype originated in a human donor in good health (CMV status not recorded). Some clones in this sample may be carry-over from other donors' samples. Here the CDR3 DNA reads TGTGCCAGCAGTTTCTCCACAGGGGGAGTGGAGACCCAGTACTTC. Translated, it gives CASSFSTGGVETQYF.